The clone carrying this T cell receptor beta chain was counted only a few times. Its antigen is currently unknown. The V gene's germline CDR1 is KGHDR and CDR2 SFDVKD. Trimming removed 5 bases at V and 2 bases at J, with 9 bases between. This CDR3 has 13 residues. The sample originates from a study of molecular identifiers for immune sequencing clone quantification. TCRdb re-analysed the PCR reads in MiXCR, keeping a single row per CDR3 protein. The sample contains 490,000 or so distinct CDR3 sequences, under 30% of which appear only once. Overall study results and limits: Amid 750,000 to 1,000,000 naive cells, spiked Jurkat TCR RNA from one cell was reportedly still detectable.

This clonotype was obtained from a human donor in good health. Some libraries in this study had Jurkat cell RNA spiked in. This chain connects TRBV24-1 to TRBJ2-7; D tentatively fits TRBD1 or TRBD2 (6 bases each). The source material was naive CD8+ T cells from blood, with Jurkat cell RNA spiked in. Documented subset: FACS-sorted CD8+CD4-CCR7+CD45RA+ naive T cells. CDR3 protein: CATSAGAPYEQYF. CDR3 DNA: TGTGCCACCAGTGCGGGGGCGCCCTACGAGCAGTACTTC.